Listed below are T cell receptor beta chains from one sample, sequenced in a study of cytomegalovirus exposure and HLA in healthy donors. Profiled with immunoSEQ multiplex PCR; TCRdb holds only in-frame clones, not every one. The table has 140,000 or so clones, about 74% seen once; the top ten hold about 1.8%. Specimen: PBMCs. These receptors all stem from a woman aged 40-49 years in good health and CMV-seronegative. Both conserved end residues are trimmed from each CDR3. D genes are given only for firm matches.

d_gene,j_gene,v_gene,CDR3aa
-,TRBJ2-7,TRBV6-5,ASSYRTGEQY
TRBD2,TRBJ2-5,TRBV6-4,ASSDWPSGRREQY
TRBD1,TRBJ2-7,TRBV18,ASSPPGTVLYEQY
-,TRBJ2-1,TRBV4-1,ASSQVFGEQF
TRBD2,TRBJ2-5,TRBV2,ASSEARAGDLQETQY
-,TRBJ1-5,TRBV6-6,ASSPGPRNGNQPQH
-,TRBJ1-2,TRBV5-1,ASSPSGTTGGYT
TRBD2,TRBJ2-1,TRBV30,ARGGSGGALVQF
-,TRBJ2-3,TRBV6-6,ASSSKRGGRTDTQY
TRBD2,TRBJ2-7,TRBV7-2,ASTFREGEQY
TRBD1,TRBJ1-6,TRBV2,ASNRGLDSPLH
-,TRBJ1-5,TRBV6-5,ASTPTRGQPQH
TRBD1,TRBJ1-4,TRBV5-4,ASSATGGAGDEKLF
-,TRBJ1-2,TRBV20-1,SARGTTGYT
-,TRBJ1-5,TRBV7-9,ASSLQGGSNQPQH
TRBD1,TRBJ1-3,TRBV2,ASAGTGPGNTIY
TRBD1,TRBJ1-5,TRBV30,AWGGTGNQPQH
-,TRBJ1-2,TRBV25-1,ASSTGFGYT
-,TRBJ2-2,TRBV11-2,ASKRLGTGELF
TRBD2,TRBJ2-1,TRBV7-9,ASSLVAGNNEQF
TRBD2,TRBJ2-7,TRBV11-2,ASSSLLGGTSTSEY
-,TRBJ2-6,TRBV7-9,SESFSGANVLT
-,TRBJ1-5,TRBV27,ASSLFGGAQPQH
TRBD2,TRBJ2-5,TRBV4-1,ASSQPGGVETQY
-,TRBJ1-1,TRBV7-2,ASSLVQGGMTEAF
-,TRBJ2-5,TRBV7-8,ASSSHSGVQETQY
-,TRBJ1-2,TRBV27,ASSLNRITGWYGYT
-,TRBJ1-2,TRBV29-1,SVEGTDYGYT
TRBD1,TRBJ1-3,TRBV19,ASRQNPGGSGNTIY
TRBD2,TRBJ2-1,TRBV18,ASSPWTSGAYNEQF
-,TRBJ2-5,TRBV7-7,ASSFSPARGLGGETQY
-,TRBJ2-5,TRBV7-7,ASSLGRQETQY
-,TRBJ2-3,TRBV28,ASSLSGRGRTDTQY
-,TRBJ2-2,TRBV13,ASTETNTGELF
TRBD1,TRBJ2-7,TRBV6-5,ASSYSSTGGIYEQY
-,TRBJ1-6,TRBV4-2,ASSQDEARKNSPLH
-,TRBJ1-3,TRBV11-2,ASSSERGNTIY
TRBD1,TRBJ1-2,TRBV5-1,ASSLEGQATTVSYGYT
TRBD2,TRBJ2-3,TRBV5-4,ASSARLAGITDTQY
-,TRBJ1-3,TRBV5-1,ATSDGASSGNTIY
-,TRBJ1-5,TRBV6-1,ASSEYRDQPQH
-,TRBJ2-5,TRBV5-1,ASSYSQETQY
-,TRBJ2-3,TRBV11-1,ASSLNPGQTQY
-,TRBJ2-6,TRBV29-1,SVERQGSNVLT
-,TRBJ1-3,TRBV7-9,ASSPINPEAAQNTIY
-,TRBJ1-5,TRBV10-3,AISEAGKGNQPQH
-,TRBJ2-1,TRBV4-1,ASSRSGDSSYNEQF
TRBD2,TRBJ2-1,TRBV18,ASSPGIAGGDEQF
TRBD2,-,TRBV6-5,ASSTSGSANEQY
TRBD1,TRBJ1-5,TRBV20-1,SAAGGQPQH
TRBD2,TRBJ2-3,TRBV30,AWSDGLGDTQY
-,TRBJ2-3,TRBV6-6,ASADFHPTDTQY